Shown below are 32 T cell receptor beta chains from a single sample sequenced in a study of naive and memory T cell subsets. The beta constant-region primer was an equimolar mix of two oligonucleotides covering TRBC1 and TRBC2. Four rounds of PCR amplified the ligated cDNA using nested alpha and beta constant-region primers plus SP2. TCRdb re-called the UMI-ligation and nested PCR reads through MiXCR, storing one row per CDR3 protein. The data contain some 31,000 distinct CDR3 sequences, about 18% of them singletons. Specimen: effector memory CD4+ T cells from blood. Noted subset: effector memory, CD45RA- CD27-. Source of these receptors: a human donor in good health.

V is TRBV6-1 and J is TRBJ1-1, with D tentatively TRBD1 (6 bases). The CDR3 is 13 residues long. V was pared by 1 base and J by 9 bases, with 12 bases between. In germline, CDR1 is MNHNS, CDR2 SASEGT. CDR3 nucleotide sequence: TGTGCCAGCAGTGAAGTCTGGGACATACAAGCTTTCTTT. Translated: CASSEVWDIQAFF.

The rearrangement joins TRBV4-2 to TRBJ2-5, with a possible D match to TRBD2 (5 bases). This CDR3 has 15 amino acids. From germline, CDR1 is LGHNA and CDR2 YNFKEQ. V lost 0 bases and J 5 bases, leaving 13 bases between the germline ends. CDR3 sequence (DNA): TGTGCCAGCAGCCAAGATAGTCCTGGCGGGGAGACCCAGTACTTC. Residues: CASSQDSPGGETQYF.

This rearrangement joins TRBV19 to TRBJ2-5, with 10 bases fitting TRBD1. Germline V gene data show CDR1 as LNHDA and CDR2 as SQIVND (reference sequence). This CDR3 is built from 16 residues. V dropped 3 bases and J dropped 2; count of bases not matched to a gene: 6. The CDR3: CASSIGRTGGQETQYF. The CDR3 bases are TGTGCCAGTAGTATTGGACGGACAGGGGGGCAAGAGACCCAGTACTTC.

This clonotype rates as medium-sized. CDR3 residues: CATSKGNQPQHF. As DNA, the CDR3 is TGTGCCACCAGCAAGGGCAATCAGCCCCAGCATTTT. The rearrangement uses TRBV15 and TRBJ1-5, with D uncertain. Germline CDR1 reads LNHNV; CDR2 reads YYDKDF (reference sequence). The CDR3 loop spans 12 amino acids. The ends were cut back, 4 bases at V and 2 bases at J, with 3 bases in the middle. Full variable domain (remainder filled in from reference TRBV15 and TRBJ1-5): DAMVIQNPRYQVTQFGKPVTLSCSQTLNHNVMYWYQQKSSQAPKLLFHYYDKDFNNEADTPDNFQSRRPNTSFCFLDIRSPGLGDTAMYLCATSKGNQPQHFGDGTRLSIL.

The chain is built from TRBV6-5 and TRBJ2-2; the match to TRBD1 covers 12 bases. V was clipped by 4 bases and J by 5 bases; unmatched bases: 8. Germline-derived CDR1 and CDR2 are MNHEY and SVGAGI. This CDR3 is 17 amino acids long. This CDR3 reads CASSWGQGAVSTGELFF. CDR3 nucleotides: TGTGCCAGCAGTTGGGGACAGGGGGCGGTTAGTACCGGGGAGCTGTTTTTT.

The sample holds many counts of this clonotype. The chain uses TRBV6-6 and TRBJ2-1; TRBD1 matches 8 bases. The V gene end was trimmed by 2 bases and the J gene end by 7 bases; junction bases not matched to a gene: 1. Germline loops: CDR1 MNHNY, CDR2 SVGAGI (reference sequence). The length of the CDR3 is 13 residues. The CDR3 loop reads CASSYDRGNEQFF. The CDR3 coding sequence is TGTGCCAGCAGTTACGACAGGGGAAATGAGCAGTTCTTC.

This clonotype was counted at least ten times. CDR3 in DNA: TGTGCCAGCAGCCAACAAGACGAAGCTTTCTTT. The encoded protein is CASSQQDEAFF. This chain uses TRBV4-2 with TRBJ1-1, with D unclear. The V gene lost 2 bases and the J gene lost 8 bases, with 6 bases spanning the gap. In germline, CDR1 is LGHNA, CDR2 YNFKEQ. The length of the CDR3 is 11 residues.

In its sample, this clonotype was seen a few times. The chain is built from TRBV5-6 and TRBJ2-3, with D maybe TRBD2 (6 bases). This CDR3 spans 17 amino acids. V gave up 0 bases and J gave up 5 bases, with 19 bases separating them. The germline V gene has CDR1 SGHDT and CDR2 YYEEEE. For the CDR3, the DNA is TGTGCCAGCAGCTTGGGGGAGATTCGGCTAGCGAGAGATACGCAGTATTTT. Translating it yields CASSLGEIRLARDTQYF.

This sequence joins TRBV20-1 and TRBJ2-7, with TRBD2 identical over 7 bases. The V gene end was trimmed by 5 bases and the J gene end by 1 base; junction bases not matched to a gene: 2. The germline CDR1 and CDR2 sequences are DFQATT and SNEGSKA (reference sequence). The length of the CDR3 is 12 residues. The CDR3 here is CSAGEGSYEQYF. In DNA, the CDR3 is TGCAGTGCTGGGGAGGGATCCTACGAGCAGTACTTC.

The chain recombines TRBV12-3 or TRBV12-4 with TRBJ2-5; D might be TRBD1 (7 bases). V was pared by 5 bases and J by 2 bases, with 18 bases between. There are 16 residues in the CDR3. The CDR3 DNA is TGTGCCAGCAGTCCTACCAGGGGGAGCGGGCAAGAGACCCAGTACTTC. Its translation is CASSPTRGSGQETQYF.

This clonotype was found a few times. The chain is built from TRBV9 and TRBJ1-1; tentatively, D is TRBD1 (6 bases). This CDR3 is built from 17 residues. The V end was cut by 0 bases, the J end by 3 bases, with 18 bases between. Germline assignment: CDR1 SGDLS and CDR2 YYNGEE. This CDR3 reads CASSVARGGTKDTEAFF. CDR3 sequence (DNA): TGTGCCAGCAGCGTAGCCAGGGGAGGGACGAAGGACACTGAAGCTTTCTTT.

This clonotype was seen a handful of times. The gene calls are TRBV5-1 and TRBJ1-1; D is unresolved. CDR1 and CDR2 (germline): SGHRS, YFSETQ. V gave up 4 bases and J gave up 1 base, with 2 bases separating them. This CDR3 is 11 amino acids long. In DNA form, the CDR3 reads TGCGCCAGCAGCCAGAACACTGAAGCTTTCTTT. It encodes CASSQNTEAFF. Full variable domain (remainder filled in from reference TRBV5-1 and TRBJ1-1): KAGVTQTPRYLIKTRGQQVTLSCSPISGHRSVSWYQQTPGQGLQFLFEYFSETQRNKGNFPGRFSGRQFSNSRSEMNVSTLELGDSALYLCASSQNTEAFFGQGTRLTVV.

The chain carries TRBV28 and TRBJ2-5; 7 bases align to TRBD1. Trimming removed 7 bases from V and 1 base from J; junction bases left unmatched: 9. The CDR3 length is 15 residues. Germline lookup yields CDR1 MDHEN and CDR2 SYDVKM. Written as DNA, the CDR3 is TGTGCCAGCAAGAAGGGGGCGAGATTCCAAGAGACCCAGTACTTC. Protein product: CASKKGARFQETQYF.

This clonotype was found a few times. The CDR3 DNA is TGTGCCAGCAGTTTTAGGGGACAGGGGGGCTACGAGCAGTACTTC. This encodes CASSFRGQGGYEQYF. This chain uses TRBV12-3 or TRBV12-4 with TRBJ2-7; 11 bases match TRBD1. The trim removed 3 bases at V and 3 bases at J, leaving 4 bases unmatched. CDR3 length: 15 amino acids.

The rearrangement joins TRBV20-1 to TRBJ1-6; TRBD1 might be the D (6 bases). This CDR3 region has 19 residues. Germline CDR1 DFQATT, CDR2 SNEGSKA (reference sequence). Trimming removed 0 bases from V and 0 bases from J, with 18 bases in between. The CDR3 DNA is TGCAGTGCTAGAGACAGCCGGCAGGGGACGAGCTCCTATAATTCACCCCTCCACTTT. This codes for CSARDSRQGTSSYNSPLHF.

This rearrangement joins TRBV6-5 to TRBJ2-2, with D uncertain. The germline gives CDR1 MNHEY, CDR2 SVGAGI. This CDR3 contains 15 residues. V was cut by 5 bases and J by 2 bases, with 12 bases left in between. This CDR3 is CASSRLLPNTGELFF. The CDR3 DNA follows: TGTGCCAGCAGTCGGCTTTTACCCAACACCGGGGAGCTGTTTTTT.

The CDR3 here is CASSFWAQGMWIVPVNTEAFF. In DNA form, the CDR3 reads TGTGCCAGCAGTTTTTGGGCACAGGGGATGTGGATCGTGCCGGTGAACACTGAAGCTTTCTTT. The V and J genes are TRBV28 and TRBJ1-1; 7 nucleotides align to TRBD1. CDR1 is MDHEN, CDR2 SYDVKM, per germline. V dropped 3 bases and J dropped 0; count of bases not matched to a gene: 22. The CDR3 is 21 residues long.

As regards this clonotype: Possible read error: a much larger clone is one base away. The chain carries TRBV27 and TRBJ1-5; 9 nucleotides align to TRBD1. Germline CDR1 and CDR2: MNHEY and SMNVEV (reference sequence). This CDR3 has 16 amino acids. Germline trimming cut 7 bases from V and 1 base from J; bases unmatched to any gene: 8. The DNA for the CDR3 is TGTGCCAGCATTTTCACCGGGACAGGGAGCAATCAGCCCCAGCATTTT. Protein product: CASIFTGTGSNQPQHF.

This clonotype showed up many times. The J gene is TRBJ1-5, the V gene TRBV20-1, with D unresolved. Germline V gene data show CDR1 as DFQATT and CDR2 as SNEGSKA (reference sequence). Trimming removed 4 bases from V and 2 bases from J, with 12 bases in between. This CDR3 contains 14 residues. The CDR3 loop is CSATPRTGNQPQHF. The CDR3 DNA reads TGCAGTGCTACCCCCCGTACGGGCAATCAGCCCCAGCATTTT.

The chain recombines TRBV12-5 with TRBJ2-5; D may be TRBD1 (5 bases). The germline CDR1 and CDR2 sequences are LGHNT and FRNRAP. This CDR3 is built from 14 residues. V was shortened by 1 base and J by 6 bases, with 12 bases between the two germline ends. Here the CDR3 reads CASGLGQGLQTQYF. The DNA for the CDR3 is TGTGCTAGTGGTTTGGGCCAGGGCTTACAGACCCAGTACTTC.

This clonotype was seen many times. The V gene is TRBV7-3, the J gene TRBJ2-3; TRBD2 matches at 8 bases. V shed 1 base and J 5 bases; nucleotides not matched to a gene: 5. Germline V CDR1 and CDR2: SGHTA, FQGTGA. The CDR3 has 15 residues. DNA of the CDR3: TGTGCCAGCAGCTTAAAAGCGGGAGAGATAGATACGCAGTATTTT. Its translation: CASSLKAGEIDTQYF.

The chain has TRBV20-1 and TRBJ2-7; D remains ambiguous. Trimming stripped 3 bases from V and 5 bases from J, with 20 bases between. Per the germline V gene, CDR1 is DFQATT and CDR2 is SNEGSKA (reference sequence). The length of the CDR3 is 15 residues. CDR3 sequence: CSASLARPTLDEQYF. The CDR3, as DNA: TGCAGTGCTAGTTTGGCACGGCCGACCTTGGACGAGCAGTACTTC.

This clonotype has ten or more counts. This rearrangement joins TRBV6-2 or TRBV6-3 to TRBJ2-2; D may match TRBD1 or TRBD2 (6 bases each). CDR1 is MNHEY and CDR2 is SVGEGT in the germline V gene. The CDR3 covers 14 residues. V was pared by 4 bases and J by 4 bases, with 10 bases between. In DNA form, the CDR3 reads TGTGCCAGCAGTTGGGGGGCGCTCACCGGGGAGCTGTTTTTT. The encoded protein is CASSWGALTGELFF.

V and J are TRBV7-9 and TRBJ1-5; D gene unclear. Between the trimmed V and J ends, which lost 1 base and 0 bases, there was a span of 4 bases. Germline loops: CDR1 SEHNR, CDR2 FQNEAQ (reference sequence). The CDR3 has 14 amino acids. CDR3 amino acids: CASSLGFSNQPQHF. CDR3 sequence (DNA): TGTGCCAGCAGCTTAGGATTTAGCAATCAGCCCCAGCATTTT.

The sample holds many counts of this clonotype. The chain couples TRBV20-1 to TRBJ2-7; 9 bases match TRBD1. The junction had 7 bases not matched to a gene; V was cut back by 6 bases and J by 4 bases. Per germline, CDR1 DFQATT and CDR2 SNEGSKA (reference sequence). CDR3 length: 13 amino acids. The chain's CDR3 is CSAPGQGRYEQYF. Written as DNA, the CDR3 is TGCAGTGCCCCAGGACAGGGGAGGTACGAGCAGTACTTC.

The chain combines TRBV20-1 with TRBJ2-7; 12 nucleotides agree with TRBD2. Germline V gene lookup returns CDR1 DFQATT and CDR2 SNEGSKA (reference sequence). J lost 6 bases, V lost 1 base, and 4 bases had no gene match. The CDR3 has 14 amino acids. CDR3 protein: CSARGLAGEFEQYF. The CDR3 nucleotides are TGCAGTGCTAGAGGACTAGCGGGAGAGTTCGAGCAGTACTTC.

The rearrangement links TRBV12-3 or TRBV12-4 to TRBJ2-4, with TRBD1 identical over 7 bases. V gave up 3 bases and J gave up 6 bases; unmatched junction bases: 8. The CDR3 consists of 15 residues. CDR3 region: CASSLAGGIPNIQYF. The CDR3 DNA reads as TGTGCCAGCAGTTTGGCAGGGGGTATACCAAACATTCAGTACTTC.

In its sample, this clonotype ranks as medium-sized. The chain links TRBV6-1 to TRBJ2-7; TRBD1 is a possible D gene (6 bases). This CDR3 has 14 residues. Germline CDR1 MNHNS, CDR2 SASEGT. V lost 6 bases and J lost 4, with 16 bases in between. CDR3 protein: CASRPGTRSYEQYF. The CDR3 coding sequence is TGTGCCAGCAGACCCGGGACACGAAGTTACGAGCAGTACTTC.

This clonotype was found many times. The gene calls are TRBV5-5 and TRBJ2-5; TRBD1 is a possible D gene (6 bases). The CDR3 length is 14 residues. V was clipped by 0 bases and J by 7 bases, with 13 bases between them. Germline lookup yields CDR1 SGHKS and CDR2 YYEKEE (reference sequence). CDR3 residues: CASSLGQEYGTQYF. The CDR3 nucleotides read TGTGCCAGCAGCTTGGGACAGGAATATGGGACCCAGTACTTC. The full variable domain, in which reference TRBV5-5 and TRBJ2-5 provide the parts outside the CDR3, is DAGVTQSPTHLIKTRGQQVTLRCSPISGHKSVSWYQQVLGQGPQFIFQYYEKEERGRGNFPDRFSARQFPNYSSELNVNALLLGDSALYLCASSLGQEYGTQYFGPGTRLLVL.

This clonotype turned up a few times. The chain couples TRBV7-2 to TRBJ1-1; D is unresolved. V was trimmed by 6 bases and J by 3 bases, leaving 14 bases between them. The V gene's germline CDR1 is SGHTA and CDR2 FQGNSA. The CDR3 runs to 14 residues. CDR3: CASRREGADTEAFF. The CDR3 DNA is TGTGCCAGCAGGAGGGAGGGAGCGGACACTGAAGCTTTCTTT.

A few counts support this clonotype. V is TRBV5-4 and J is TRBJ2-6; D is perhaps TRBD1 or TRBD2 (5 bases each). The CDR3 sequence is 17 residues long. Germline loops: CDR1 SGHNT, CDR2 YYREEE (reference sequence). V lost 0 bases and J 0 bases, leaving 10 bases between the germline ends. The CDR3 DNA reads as TGTGCCAGCAGCTTGGCCGGGACGAGCTCTGGGGCCAACGTCCTGACTTTC. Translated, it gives CASSLAGTSSGANVLTF.

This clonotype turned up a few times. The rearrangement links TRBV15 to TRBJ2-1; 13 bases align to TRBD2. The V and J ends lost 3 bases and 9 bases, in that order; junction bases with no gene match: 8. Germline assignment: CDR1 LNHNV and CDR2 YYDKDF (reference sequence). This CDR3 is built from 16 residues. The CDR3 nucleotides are TGTGCCACCAGCAGGCCGGGACTAGCGGGACCAGTTGAGCAGTTCTTC. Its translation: CATSRPGLAGPVEQFF.